The 20 T cell receptor beta chains below were found in one sample sequenced in a study of human T cells and chemical hapten exposure. MiXCR, run by TCRdb on the RACE reads, gives a single entry per CDR3 protein. The sample shows 180,000 or so distinct CDR3 sequences, 24% of them seen only once. Time point denoted: patch test 3, about 24 weeks after DPC sensitization. Treatment: therapeutic diphenylcyclopropenone sensitization with weekly scalp DPC. The specimen comprised whole blood, sampled in connection with sensitization to the hapten diphenylcyclopropenone (DPC). The receptors originated from a woman between 40 and 50 years old with alopecia areata. Some clones in this sample may be carry-over from other donors' samples.

This clonotype was counted a few times. This chain uses TRBV28 with TRBJ2-5; D gene unclear. The V gene lost 5 bases and the J gene lost 5 bases, with 21 bases spanning the gap. The CDR3 runs to 16 residues. Germline CDR1 MDHEN, CDR2 SYDVKM. CDR3: CASSLAQAGTGETQYF. The DNA of the CDR3 is TGTGCCAGCAGTCTGGCCCAGGCCGGCACCGGGGAGACCCAGTACTTC.

The chain links TRBV4-3 to TRBJ1-2; D is uncertain. Germline V gives CDR1 LGHNA, CDR2 YSLEER. This CDR3 region has 15 residues. V dropped 0 bases and J dropped 7 bases, with 15 bases sitting between them. CDR3: CASSQEVDPSSGYTF. The DNA of the CDR3 is TGCGCCAGCAGCCAAGAGGTGGACCCGTCCTCTGGCTACACCTTC.

The chain carries TRBV20-1 and TRBJ2-2; the D is unclear. The CDR3 consists of 14 residues. The germline V and J ends were trimmed by 0 bases and 1 base, with 6 bases remaining between them. Germline CDR1 and CDR2: DFQATT and SNEGSKA (reference sequence). The chain's CDR3 is CSARERLNTGELFF. As DNA, the CDR3 is TGCAGTGCTAGAGAGCGGCTGAACACCGGGGAGCTGTTTTTT.

This clonotype was found once. The chain recombines TRBV6-5 with TRBJ2-7; the D gene is possibly TRBD1 (6 bases). V lost 3 bases and J lost 3, with 12 bases in between. Germline loops: CDR1 MNHEY, CDR2 SVGAGI. CDR3 length: 14 residues. In nucleotides, the CDR3 is TGTGCCAGCAGTTATAGGATCAGGGGCTACGAGCAGTACTTC. This translates into CASSYRIRGYEQYF.

This chain joins TRBV6-2 or TRBV6-3 and TRBJ2-1; tentative D call: TRBD1 (6 bases). Per germline, CDR1 MNHEY and CDR2 SVGEGT. Trimming cost V 8 bases and J 9 bases, with 17 bases left between them. There are 13 residues in the CDR3. CDR3 residues: CASYAGSRGEQFF. CDR3 DNA: TGTGCCAGCTATGCTGGGAGCAGGGGTGAGCAGTTCTTC.

A few counts support this clonotype. The CDR3 DNA follows: TGTGCCAGCCAGGGAGTCGAGCAGTACTTC. The encoded protein is CASQGVEQYF. The chain joins TRBV7-9 to TRBJ2-7, with D perhaps assigned TRBD1 or TRBD2 (5 bases each). Germline V gene data show CDR1 as SEHNR and CDR2 as FQNEAQ (reference sequence). Trimming shortened V by 8 bases and J by 6 bases, and 8 bases separated the two germline ends. This CDR3 contains 10 residues.

The chain has TRBV27 and TRBJ2-7, with D unclear. Trimming cost V 3 bases and J 3 bases, with 12 bases left between them. The V gene's germline CDR1 is MNHEY and CDR2 SMNVEV (reference sequence). The CDR3 spans 14 residues. The CDR3, as DNA: TGTGCCAGCAGTTTTAGCACGGCTGGCTACGAGCAGTACTTC. It translates to CASSFSTAGYEQYF.

This chain joins TRBV20-1 and TRBJ1-5; the D is unclear. This CDR3 contains 14 residues. The V end was cut by 6 bases, the J end by 0 bases, with 12 bases between. In germline, CDR1 is DFQATT, CDR2 SNEGSKA (reference sequence). CDR3 sequence reads: CSAPYTYSNQPQHF. Here the CDR3 DNA reads TGCAGTGCCCCATACACCTATAGCAATCAGCCCCAGCATTTT.

The chain combines TRBV29-1 with TRBJ2-7; D might be TRBD2 (5 bases). Germline V gene data show CDR1 as SQVTM and CDR2 as ANQGSEA. Trimming took off 6 bases at V and 7 bases at J, with 16 bases between the two ends. This CDR3 is built from 12 residues. CDR3 amino acids: CSVGDPVGEQYF. CDR3 in DNA: TGCAGCGTCGGGGATCCCGTGGGTGAGCAGTACTTC.

This chain uses TRBV27 with TRBJ2-1, with TRBD1 as a possible D gene (7 bases). The ends were cut back, 0 bases at V and 2 bases at J, with 8 bases in the middle. This CDR3 has 15 amino acids. Germline CDR1 MNHEY, CDR2 SMNVEV (reference sequence). CDR3 amino acids: CASSLSRGAYNEQFF. The DNA of the CDR3 is TGTGCCAGCAGTTTATCCAGGGGGGCCTACAATGAGCAGTTCTTC.

This clonotype was seen only a few times. The chain recombines TRBV20-1 with TRBJ2-1; TRBD2 matches 7 bases. V shed 3 bases, J shed 8 bases, and the junction held 10 bases outside the gene matches. CDR1 is DFQATT and CDR2 is SNEGSKA in the germline V gene (reference sequence). This CDR3 region has 14 residues. Here the CDR3 reads CSASNRDYPYEQFF. In DNA, the CDR3 is TGCAGTGCTAGTAACCGGGACTATCCCTATGAGCAGTTCTTC.

This clonotype has just a few counts. The chain couples TRBV7-2 to TRBJ2-2; D uncertain. The CDR3 consists of 15 residues. Per the germline V gene, CDR1 is SGHTA and CDR2 is FQGNSA. Trimming took off 6 bases at V and 2 bases at J, with 13 bases between the two ends. The CDR3 bases are TGTGCCAGCAGGGAGATGGCTAGAAACACCGGGGAGCTGTTTTTT. Its translation is CASREMARNTGELFF.

The table lists this clonotype with a count of one. The rearrangement uses TRBV2 and TRBJ1-5; no reliable D call. Trimming took off 4 bases at V and 6 bases at J, with 19 bases between the two ends. CDR3 length: 16 amino acids. Germline loops: CDR1 SNHLY, CDR2 FYNNEI. As DNA, the CDR3 is TGTGCCAGCAGTGTCGGTCGCTTACCTGGGAGTCAGCCCCAGCATTTT. This codes for CASSVGRLPGSQPQHF.

V and J are TRBV10-1 and TRBJ1-6; possibly TRBD1 for D (5 bases). Germline CDR1 is WNHNN and CDR2 is SYGVQD (reference sequence). This CDR3 spans 16 amino acids. V was clipped by 3 bases and J by 5 bases, with 14 bases between them. CDR3 protein: CASSDRGEEDNSPLHF. The DNA for the CDR3 is TGCGCCAGCAGTGATCGGGGGGAGGAGGATAATTCACCCCTCCACTTT.

This clonotype was picked up a small number of times. The V call is TRBV9, the J call TRBJ1-4; perhaps TRBD1 as D (5 bases). V was trimmed by 3 bases and J by 13 bases, leaving 22 bases between them. This CDR3 has 15 residues. CDR1 is SGDLS and CDR2 is YYNGEE in the germline V gene. The DNA of the CDR3 is TGTGCCAGCAGCGCCTTTCAGGGTTTTAGTGAAGGACTGTTTTTT. It encodes CASSAFQGFSEGLFF.

The chain joins TRBV27 to TRBJ1-4; a weak D match, TRBD1 (5 bases). The V end was cut by 7 bases, the J end by 5 bases, with 20 bases between. The CDR3 consists of 16 residues. Looked up from germline, CDR1 is MNHEY and CDR2 is SMNVEV (reference sequence). The CDR3, as DNA: TGTGCCAGCACTCAGAGCCTAGACGCAGGGAATGAAAAACTGTTTTTT. This encodes CASTQSLDAGNEKLFF.

This clonotype came up a few times. The chain carries TRBV27 and TRBJ2-1, with a tentative D call TRBD2 (6 bases). Germline V gene sequence: CDR1 MNHEY, CDR2 SMNVEV (reference sequence). This CDR3 is 14 amino acids long. With 4 bases removed from V and 4 bases from J, the gap between germline ends came to 11 bases. The CDR3 bases are TGTGCCAGCAGTTCCCCCGGAGGGTACAATGAGCAGTTCTTC. Translation gives CASSSPGGYNEQFF.

The rearrangement links TRBV6-1 to TRBJ2-4; 7 bases fit TRBD2. Germline lookup yields CDR1 MNHNS and CDR2 SASEGT. J lost 6 bases, V lost 6 bases, and 8 bases had no gene match. There are 14 residues in the CDR3. Written as DNA, the CDR3 is TGTGCCAGCAGGGTAGGGACGGGGGGAAACATTCAGTACTTC. Protein sequence: CASRVGTGGNIQYF.

The rearrangement joins TRBV6-1 to TRBJ1-1; 10 bases align to TRBD1. Germline V CDR1 and CDR2: MNHNS, SASEGT. The CDR3 totals 15 residues. The V and J ends lost 7 bases and 1 base, in that order; junction bases with no gene match: 6. CDR3 coding DNA: TGTGCCAGCACCCGACAGGGGGCAGGGAACACTGAAGCTTTCTTT. Translation: CASTRQGAGNTEAFF.

The chain carries TRBV10-3 and TRBJ2-1; the match to TRBD1 covers 9 bases. V was clipped by 7 bases and J by 2 bases; unmatched bases: 6. The CDR3 has 15 residues. CDR1 ENHRY and CDR2 SYGVKD come from the germline V gene. CDR3 amino acids: CAITSDRGPYNEQFF. In DNA form, the CDR3 reads TGTGCCATCACCTCGGACAGGGGTCCCTACAATGAGCAGTTCTTC.